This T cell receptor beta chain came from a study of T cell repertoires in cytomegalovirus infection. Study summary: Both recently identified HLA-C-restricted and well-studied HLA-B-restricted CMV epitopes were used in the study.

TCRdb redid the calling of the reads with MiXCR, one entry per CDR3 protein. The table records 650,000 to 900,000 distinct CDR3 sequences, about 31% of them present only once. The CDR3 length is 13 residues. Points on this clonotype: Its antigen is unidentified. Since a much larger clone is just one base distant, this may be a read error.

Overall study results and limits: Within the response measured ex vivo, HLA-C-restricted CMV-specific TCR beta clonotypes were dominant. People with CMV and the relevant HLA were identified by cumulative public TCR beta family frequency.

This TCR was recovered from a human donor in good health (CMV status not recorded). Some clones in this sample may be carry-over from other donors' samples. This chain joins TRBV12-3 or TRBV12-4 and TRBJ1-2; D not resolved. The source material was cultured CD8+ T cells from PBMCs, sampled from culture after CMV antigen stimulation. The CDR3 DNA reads TGTGGCAGCAGTTTAACAGTGAACTATGGCTACACCTTC. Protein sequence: CGSSLTVNYGYTF.